This T cell receptor beta chain came from a study of blood T cell repertoires in COVID-19. Overall study: Samples came from the United States, Italy and Spain, spanning acute and convalescent COVID-19. Sources were T cells, B-cell-depleted T cells, or PBMCs; the material itself was cDNA or gDNA.

This clone was observed a single time. Per the germline V gene, CDR1 is SGHRS and CDR2 is YFSETQ. V shed 5 bases, J shed 7 bases, and the junction held 5 bases outside the gene matches. The length of the CDR3 is 15 residues. Measured with immunoSEQ multiplex PCR; TCRdb has only the in-frame clones, and not every one. The sample contains 100,000 to 150,000 clones, about 87% of which appear only once. The origin of this receptor is a woman aged 55 to 70 with acute or convalescent COVID-19. This chain connects TRBV5-1 to TRBJ2-1; 14 nucleotides align to TRBD2. Sequencing was performed on peripheral blood. CDR3 DNA: TGCGCCAGCAGTAAGACTAGCGGGAGGGGAAATGAGCAGTTCTTC. It specifies CASSKTSGRGNEQFF. Based on the CDR3 plus reference TRBV5-1 and TRBJ2-1, the full variable domain is KAGVTQTPRYLIKTRGQQVTLSCSPISGHRSVSWYQQTPGQGLQFLFEYFSETQRNKGNFPGRFSGRQFSNSRSEMNVSTLELGDSALYLCASSKTSGRGNEQFFGPGTRLTVL.